Given below is one T cell receptor beta chain in context. The antigen it recognizes is unknown. No much larger clone exists at a distance of one base, and base qualities are not known. Patients with autoimmune disease history or receiving systemic immunosuppression were excluded from the trial. Peripheral blood for TCR sequencing was collected from all dose cohorts at baseline, on cycle 4 day 1, and on cycle 7 day 1. Samples came from an open-label, multicenter, first-in-human phase I dose-escalation trial of ivuxolimab. The trial enrolled adults with locally advanced or metastatic head and neck squamous cell, hepatocellular, melanoma or renal cell carcinoma. Before TCR sequencing, CD4+ and CD8+ T cells were separately sorted from peripheral blood. The data originate from a study of OX40 agonist ivuxolimab in advanced cancers. Looking at the study overall: The costimulatory receptor OX40 (CD134) was targeted by ivuxolimab, a fully human IgG2 agonistic monoclonal antibody. Intravenous ivuxolimab was administered to patients every 2 weeks at six dose levels: 0.01, 0.1, 0.3, 1.5, 3 and 10 mg/kg. Of the 52 patients in dose escalation, around 19 had hepatocellular carcinoma, some 15 had melanoma, 9 had renal cell carcinoma and 9 had head and neck cancer. In the dose-escalation cohort, 65% to 85% of patients were male, and the mean age was around 65 years with a range of about 23 to 79. Prior anti-PD-1, anti-PD-L1 or anti-CTLA-4 therapy was permitted, and about 40% of dose-escalation patients had received checkpoint inhibitors. Partial responses occurred in three dose-escalation patients: two with cutaneous melanoma and one with hepatocellular carcinoma. The point of sequencing TCRbeta in the periphery was to test whether ivuxolimab changed TCR sequence diversity and drove clonal T-cell expansion. The paper covers the monotherapy dose-escalation part of the phase I ivuxolimab trial, which included N of about 56 patients. The study at large found these results: After ivuxolimab, CD8+ T cells had more expanded clones than CD4+ T cells on average. Low levels of normalized T-cell clonal expansion were also seen in some patients who did not respond. Which antigens the clonally expanded peripheral T cells were specific for was not determined. At doses from 0.1 to 3.0 mg/kg, clonal expansion was seen in both CD4+ and CD8+ blood T cells between baseline and week 6. In partial responders in the 0.1-3.0 mg/kg groups, normalized peripheral clonal expansion was found to be among the lowest, especially among CD8+ T cells.

Genomic DNA was isolated from the sorted cells so that the TCRbeta CDR3 region could be sequenced. The immunoSEQ Assay was used to sequence the TCRbeta CDR3 regions. The clones in this table, taken by TCRdb from immuneACCESS, are in-frame only. Not every clone is retained; where verified, under half of the shortfall comes from an unresolved V gene, and the cause of the rest is unknown. The sample table holds over 80,000 clones, of which about nine tenths were seen once. The biggest ten clones account for under 0.35% of the sample. The germline V gene supplies CDR1 LGHNA and CDR2 YSLEER. V loses 0 bases at its end and J loses 0 bases; junction bases beyond the gene matches: 12. CDR3 length: 20 amino acids, cysteine to phenylalanine. Only the CDR3 portion is preserved as DNA: 60 bases, with reading frame beginning at the first base.

The rearranged chain carries TRBV4-3 and TRBJ1-4; the central 8 bases match TRBD1. Specimen: CD4+ or CD8+ T cells sorted from blood, collected in a trial of the OX40 agonist ivuxolimab. The sequence came from an adult with an advanced solid tumor such as melanoma, head and neck, liver or kidney cancer. The DNA reads TGCGCCAGCAGCCAAGATAGGGCAGACAGGGGTTATTCAACTAATGAAAAACTGTTTTTT. Translated, it gives CASSQDRADRGYSTNEKLFF.